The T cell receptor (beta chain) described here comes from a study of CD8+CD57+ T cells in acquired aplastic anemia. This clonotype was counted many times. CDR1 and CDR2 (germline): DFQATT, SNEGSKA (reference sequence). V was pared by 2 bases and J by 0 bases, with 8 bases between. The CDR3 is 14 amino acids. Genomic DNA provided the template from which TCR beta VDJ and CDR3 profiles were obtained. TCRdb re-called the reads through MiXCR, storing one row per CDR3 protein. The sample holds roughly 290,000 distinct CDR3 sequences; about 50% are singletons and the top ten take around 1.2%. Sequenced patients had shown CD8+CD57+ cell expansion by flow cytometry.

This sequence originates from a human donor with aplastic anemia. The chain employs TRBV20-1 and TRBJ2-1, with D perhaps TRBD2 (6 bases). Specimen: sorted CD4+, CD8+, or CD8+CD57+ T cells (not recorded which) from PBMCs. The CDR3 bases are TGCAGTGCTAGATCCGGGAGCTCCTACAATGAGCAGTTCTTC. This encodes CSARSGSSYNEQFF.